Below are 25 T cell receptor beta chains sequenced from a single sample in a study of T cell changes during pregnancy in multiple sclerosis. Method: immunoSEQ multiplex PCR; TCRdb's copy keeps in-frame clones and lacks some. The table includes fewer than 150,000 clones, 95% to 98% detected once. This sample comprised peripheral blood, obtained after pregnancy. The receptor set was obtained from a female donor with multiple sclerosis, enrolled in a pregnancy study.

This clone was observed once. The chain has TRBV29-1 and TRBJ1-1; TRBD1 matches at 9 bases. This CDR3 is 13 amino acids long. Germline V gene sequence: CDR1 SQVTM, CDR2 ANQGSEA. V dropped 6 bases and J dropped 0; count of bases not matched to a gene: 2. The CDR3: CSVNRGLNTEAFF. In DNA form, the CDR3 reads TGCAGCGTGAACAGGGGGCTGAACACTGAAGCTTTCTTT.

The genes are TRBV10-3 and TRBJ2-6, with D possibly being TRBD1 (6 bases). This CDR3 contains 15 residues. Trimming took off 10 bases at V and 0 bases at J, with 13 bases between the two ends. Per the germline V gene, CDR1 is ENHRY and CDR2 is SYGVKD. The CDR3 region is CATGQRSSGANVLTF. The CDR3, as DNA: TGTGCCACAGGACAGAGGAGCTCTGGGGCCAACGTCCTGACTTTC.

CDR3 in DNA: TGTGCCAGCTCACCCCGGCGGGAGGGGAACGAGCAGTACTTC. The encoded protein is CASSPRREGNEQYF. The chain has TRBV18 and TRBJ2-7; 9 nucleotides line up with TRBD2. The V and J ends lost 3 bases and 5 bases, in that order; junction bases with no gene match: 5. CDR3 size: 14 residues. Per germline, CDR1 KGHSH and CDR2 LQKENI.

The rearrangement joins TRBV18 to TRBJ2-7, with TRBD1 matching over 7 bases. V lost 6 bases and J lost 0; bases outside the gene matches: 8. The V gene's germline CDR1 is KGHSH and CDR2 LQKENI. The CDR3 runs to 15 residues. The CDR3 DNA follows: TGTGCCAGCTCCCTGGGACAGTCCTCCTCCTACGAGCAGTACTTC. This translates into CASSLGQSSSYEQYF.

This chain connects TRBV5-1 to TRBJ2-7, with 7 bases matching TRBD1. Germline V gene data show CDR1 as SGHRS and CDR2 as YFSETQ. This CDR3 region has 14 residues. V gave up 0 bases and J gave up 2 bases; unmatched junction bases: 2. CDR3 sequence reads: CASSLGDSTYEQYF. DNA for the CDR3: TGCGCCAGCAGCTTGGGGGACAGCACCTACGAGCAGTACTTC.

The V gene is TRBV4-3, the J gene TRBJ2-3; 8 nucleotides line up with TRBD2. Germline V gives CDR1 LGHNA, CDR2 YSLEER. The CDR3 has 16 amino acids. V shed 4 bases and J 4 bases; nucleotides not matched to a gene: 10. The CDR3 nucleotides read TGCGCCAGCAGCCGAGCAAGCGGGAGTGCGGCAGATACGCAGTATTTT. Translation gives CASSRASGSAADTQYF.

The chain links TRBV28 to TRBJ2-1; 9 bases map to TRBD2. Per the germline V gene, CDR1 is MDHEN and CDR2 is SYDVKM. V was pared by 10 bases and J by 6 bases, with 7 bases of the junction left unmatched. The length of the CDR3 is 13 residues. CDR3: CATPGTSPNEQFF. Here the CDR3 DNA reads TGTGCCACCCCAGGGACTAGCCCCAATGAGCAGTTCTTC. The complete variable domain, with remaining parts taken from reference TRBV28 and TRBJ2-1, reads DVKVTQSSRYLVKRTGEKVFLECVQDMDHENMFWYRQDPGLGLRLIYFSYDVKMKEKGDIPEGYSVSREKKERFSLILESASTNQTSMYLCATPGTSPNEQFFGPGTRLTVL.

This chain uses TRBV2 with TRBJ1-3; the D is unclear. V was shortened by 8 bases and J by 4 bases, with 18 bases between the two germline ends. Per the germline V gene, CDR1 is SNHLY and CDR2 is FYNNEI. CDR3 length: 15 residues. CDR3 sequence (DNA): TGTGCCAGCCGACTGGACTCCCGCTCCGGAAACACCATATATTTT. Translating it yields CASRLDSRSGNTIYF.

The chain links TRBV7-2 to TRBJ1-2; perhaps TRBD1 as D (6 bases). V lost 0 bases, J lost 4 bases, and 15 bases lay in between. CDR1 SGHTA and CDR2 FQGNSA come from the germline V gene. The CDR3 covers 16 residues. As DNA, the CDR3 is TGTGCCAGCAGCTTAGCGTGGACAGCCCCTTCCTATGGCTACACCTTC. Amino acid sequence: CASSLAWTAPSYGYTF.

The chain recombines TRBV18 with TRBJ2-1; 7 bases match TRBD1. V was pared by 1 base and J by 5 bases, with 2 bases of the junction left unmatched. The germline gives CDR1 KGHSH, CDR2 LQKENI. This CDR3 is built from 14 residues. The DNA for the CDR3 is TGTGCCAGCTCACCACTGGGACAGAACAATGAGCAGTTCTTC. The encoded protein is CASSPLGQNNEQFF. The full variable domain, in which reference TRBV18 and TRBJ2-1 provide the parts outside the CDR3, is NAGVMQNPRHLVRRRGQEARLRCSPMKGHSHVYWYRQLPEEGLKFMVYLQKENIIDESGMPKERFSAEFPKEGPSILRIQQVVRGDSAAYFCASSPLGQNNEQFFGPGTRLTVL.

The CDR3 here is CASRSGTGAGYTF. In nucleotides, the CDR3 is TGTGCCAGCAGGAGCGGGACAGGGGCTGGCTACACCTTC. This rearrangement joins TRBV27 to TRBJ1-2; the match to TRBD1 covers 10 bases. The CDR3 loop spans 13 amino acids. Per germline, CDR1 MNHEY and CDR2 SMNVEV (reference sequence). The V segment lost 6 bases and the J segment 7 bases; nucleotides outside the gene matches: 5.

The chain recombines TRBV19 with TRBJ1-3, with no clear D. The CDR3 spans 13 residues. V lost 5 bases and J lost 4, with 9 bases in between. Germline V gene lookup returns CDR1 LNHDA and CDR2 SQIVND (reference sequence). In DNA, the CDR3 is TGTGCCAGTAGTGTTAGATCCGGAAACACCATATATTTT. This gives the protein CASSVRSGNTIYF.

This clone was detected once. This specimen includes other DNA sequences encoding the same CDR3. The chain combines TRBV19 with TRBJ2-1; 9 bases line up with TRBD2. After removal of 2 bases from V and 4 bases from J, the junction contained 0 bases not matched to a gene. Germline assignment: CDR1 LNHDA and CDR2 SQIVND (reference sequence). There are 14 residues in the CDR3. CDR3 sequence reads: CASSILAGYNEQFF. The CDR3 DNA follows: TGTGCCAGTAGTATACTAGCGGGATACAATGAGCAGTTCTTC.

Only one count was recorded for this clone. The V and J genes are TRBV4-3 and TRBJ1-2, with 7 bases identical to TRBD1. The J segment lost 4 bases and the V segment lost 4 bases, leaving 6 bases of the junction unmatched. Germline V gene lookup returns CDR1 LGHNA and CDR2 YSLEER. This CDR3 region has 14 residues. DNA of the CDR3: TGCGCCAGCAGCCCCGGGACAGACCTCTATGGCTACACCTTC. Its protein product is CASSPGTDLYGYTF.

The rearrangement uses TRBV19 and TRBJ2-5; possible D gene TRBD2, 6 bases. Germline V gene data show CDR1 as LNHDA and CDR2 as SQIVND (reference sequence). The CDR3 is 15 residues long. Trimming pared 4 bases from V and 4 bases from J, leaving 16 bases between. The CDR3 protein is CASSTTATRLETQYF. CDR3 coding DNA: TGTGCCAGTAGTACTACCGCGACTAGGTTAGAGACCCAGTACTTC.

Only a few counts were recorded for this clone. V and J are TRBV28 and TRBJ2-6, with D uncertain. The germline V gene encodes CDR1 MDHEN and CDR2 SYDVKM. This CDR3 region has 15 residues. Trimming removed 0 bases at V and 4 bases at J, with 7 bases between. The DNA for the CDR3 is TGTGCCAGCAGTTTATGGGAGACCGGGGCCAACGTCCTGACTTTC. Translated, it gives CASSLWETGANVLTF.

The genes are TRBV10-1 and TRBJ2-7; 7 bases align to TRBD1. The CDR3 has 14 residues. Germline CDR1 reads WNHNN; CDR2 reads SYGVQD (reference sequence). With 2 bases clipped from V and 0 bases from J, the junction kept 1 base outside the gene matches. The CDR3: CASSEGQDSYEQYF. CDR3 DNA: TGCGCCAGCAGTGAGGGACAGGACTCCTACGAGCAGTACTTC.

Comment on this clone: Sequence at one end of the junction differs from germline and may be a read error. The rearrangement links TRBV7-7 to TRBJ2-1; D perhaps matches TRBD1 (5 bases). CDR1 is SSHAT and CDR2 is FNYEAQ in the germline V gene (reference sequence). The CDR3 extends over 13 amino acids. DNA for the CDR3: TGTGCTAGCAGCTTAGGCAGGGTTGATGAGCAGTTCTTC. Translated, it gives CASSLGRVDEQFF.

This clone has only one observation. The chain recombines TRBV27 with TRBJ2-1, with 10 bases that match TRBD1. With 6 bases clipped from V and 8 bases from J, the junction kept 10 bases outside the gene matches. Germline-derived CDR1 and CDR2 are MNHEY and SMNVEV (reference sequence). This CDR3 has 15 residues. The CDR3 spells CASRTTGGLTDEQFF. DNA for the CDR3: TGTGCCAGCAGGACGACAGGGGGCCTTACCGATGAGCAGTTCTTC.

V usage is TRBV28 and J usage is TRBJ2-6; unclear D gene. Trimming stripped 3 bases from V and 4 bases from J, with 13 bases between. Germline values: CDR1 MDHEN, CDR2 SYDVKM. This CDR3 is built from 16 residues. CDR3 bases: TGTGCCAGCAGTTTTACCATCGGTAGCGGGGCCAACGTCCTGACTTTC. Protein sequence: CASSFTIGSGANVLTF. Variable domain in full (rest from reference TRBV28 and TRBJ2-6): DVKVTQSSRYLVKRTGEKVFLECVQDMDHENMFWYRQDPGLGLRLIYFSYDVKMKEKGDIPEGYSVSREKKERFSLILESASTNQTSMYLCASSFTIGSGANVLTFGAGSRLTVL.

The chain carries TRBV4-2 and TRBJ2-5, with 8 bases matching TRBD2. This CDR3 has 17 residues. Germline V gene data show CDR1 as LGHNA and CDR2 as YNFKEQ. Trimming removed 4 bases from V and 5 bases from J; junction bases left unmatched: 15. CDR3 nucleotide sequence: TGTGCCAGCAGCCCTCGGGGGGATAGCGGGGTGATGGAGACCCAGTACTTC. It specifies CASSPRGDSGVMETQYF.

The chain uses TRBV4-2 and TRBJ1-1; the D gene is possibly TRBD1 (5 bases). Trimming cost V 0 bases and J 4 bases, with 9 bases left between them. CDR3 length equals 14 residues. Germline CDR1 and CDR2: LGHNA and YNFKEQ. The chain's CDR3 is CASSQELGGTEAFF. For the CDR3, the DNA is TGTGCCAGCAGCCAAGAACTGGGGGGCACTGAAGCTTTCTTT.

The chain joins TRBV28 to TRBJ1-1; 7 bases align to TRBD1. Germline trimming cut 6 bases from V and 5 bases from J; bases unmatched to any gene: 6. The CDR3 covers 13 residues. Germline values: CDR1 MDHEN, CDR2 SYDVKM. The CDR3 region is CASRKTGQTEAFF. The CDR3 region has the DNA TGTGCCAGCAGAAAGACAGGGCAGACTGAAGCTTTCTTT.

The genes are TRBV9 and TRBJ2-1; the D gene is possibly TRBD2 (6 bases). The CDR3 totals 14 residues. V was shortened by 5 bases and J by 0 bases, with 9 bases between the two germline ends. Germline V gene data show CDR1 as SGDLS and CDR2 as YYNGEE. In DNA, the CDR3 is TGTGCCAGCAGGCCCGGGGGCTCCTACAATGAGCAGTTCTTC. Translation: CASRPGGSYNEQFF. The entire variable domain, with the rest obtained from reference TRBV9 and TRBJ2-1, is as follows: DSGVTQTPKHLITATGQRVTLRCSPRSGDLSVYWYQQSLDQGLQFLIQYYNGEERAKGNILERFSAQQFPDLHSELNLSSLELGDSALYFCASRPGGSYNEQFFGPGTRLTVL.

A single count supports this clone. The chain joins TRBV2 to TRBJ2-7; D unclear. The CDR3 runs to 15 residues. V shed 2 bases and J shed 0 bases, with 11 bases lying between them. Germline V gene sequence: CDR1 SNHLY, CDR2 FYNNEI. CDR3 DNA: TGTGCCAGCAGTGAAATGAGGAGAATCTCCTACGAGCAGTACTTC. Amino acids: CASSEMRRISYEQYF.